Detailed here is one T cell receptor (beta chain). This sample was taken from a study of blood T cell repertoires in COVID-19. Assay: immunoSEQ multiplex PCR; the TCRdb copy retains only in-frame clones and omits some. The sample includes about 230,000 clones, around 83% of them seen just once. The V gene's germline CDR1 is SGHAT and CDR2 FQNNGV. This CDR3 comprises 14 residues. V was trimmed by 3 bases and J by 3 bases, leaving 12 bases between them. Sequencing was carried out using peripheral blood. This TCR derives from a man in his forties or fifties who had recovered from COVID-19. The rearrangement uses TRBV11-2 and TRBJ2-7; possibly TRBD2 for D (6 bases). The chain's CDR3 is CASSFGGVGYEQYF. In nucleotides, the CDR3 is TGTGCCAGCAGCTTTGGCGGGGTTGGCTACGAGCAGTACTTC.